Here is one T cell receptor beta chain with its context. The CDR3 length is 18 residues. J was trimmed by 9 bases and V by 9 bases; bases with no gene match: 23. Germline loops: CDR1 ENHRY, CDR2 SYGVKD. Use of 60 Vbeta and 13 Jbeta primers characterized the PCR. Sequencing used immunoSEQ multiplex PCR; TCRdb keeps in-frame clones, though not all of them. Its listing shows around 50,000 clones. This record comes from a study of cytomegalovirus exposure and HLA in healthy donors. Sequencing input: PBMCs. The chain has TRBV10-3 and TRBJ2-1, with TRBD2 identical over 10 bases. The receptor's source is a woman aged 35 to 49 in good health and CMV-seronegative. CDR3 coding DNA: TGTGCCATATCAAAGTGGGCTAGCGGGGGCCCTTTGGAGATTGAGCAGTTCTTC. Translation gives CAISKWASGGPLEIEQFF.